This TCR beta chain was profiled in a study of cytomegalovirus exposure and HLA in healthy donors. The PCR was carried out with 60 Vbeta primers and 13 Jbeta primers. Some clones are missing from TCRdb's copy, which holds only in-frame ones; the method was immunoSEQ multiplex PCR. The table includes 140,000 to 150,000 clones, around a tenth detected once. J gave up 7 bases and V 3 bases, and 3 bases lay outside the gene matches. The length of the CDR3 is 14 residues. Germline-derived CDR1 and CDR2 are KGHSH and LQKENI. This clone was found a few times. Its antigen is unidentified. Study results and limitations: Presence/absence analyses took donor sequencing depth as roughly uniform. Common viral pathogens seemed, in a later analysis, to connect with several of the most significant clusters. Reports described diagnosis of cytomegalovirus status by the classifier as highly specific and sensitive. Only CMV serostatus was available as immune exposure information.

The sequenced sample consisted of PBMCs. This receptor was obtained from a man over 45 in good health and CMV-seronegative. The chain employs TRBV18 and TRBJ1-5; 10 bases agree with TRBD1. This CDR3 is CASSPGTGEQPQHF. The DNA of the CDR3 is TGTGCCAGCTCACCTGGGACAGGGGAACAGCCCCAGCATTTT. Full variable domain (remainder filled in from reference TRBV18 and TRBJ1-5): NAGVMQNPRHLVRRRGQEARLRCSPMKGHSHVYWYRQLPEEGLKFMVYLQKENIIDESGMPKERFSAEFPKEGPSILRIQQVVRGDSAAYFCASSPGTGEQPQHFGDGTRLSIL.